The entry below describes one T cell receptor (beta chain). Generated by immunoSEQ multiplex PCR, the TCRdb table keeps only in-frame clones and is missing some. The profile shows roughly 70,000 clones, roughly 92% of them singletons. Between the trimmed V and J ends, which lost 0 bases and 5 bases, there was a span of 20 bases. Germline CDR1 is SGHNT and CDR2 is YYREEE (reference sequence). CDR3 length equals 18 residues. This sample stems from a study of T cell changes during pregnancy in multiple sclerosis. This sequence joins TRBV5-4 and TRBJ1-4, with D maybe TRBD1 (6 bases). The clonotype comes from a female donor in good health, enrolled as a control in a pregnancy study. The source material was peripheral blood, sampled in the third trimester of pregnancy. CDR3 nucleotides: TGTGCCAGCAGCTTGGCCGGGGCTACAGGGTCCACCAATGAAAAACTGTTTTTT. Protein sequence: CASSLAGATGSTNEKLFF.